This T cell receptor (beta chain) derives from a study of blood T cell repertoires in COVID-19. Study-wide context: T cells, B-cell-depleted T cells, or PBMCs supplied cDNA or gDNA.

In the source study's methods: It was from reference gene primer amplification that nucleated cell counts were estimated. Libraries were prepared by immunoSEQ multiplex PCR; TCRdb keeps only in-frame clonotypes and omits some of them. The V and J calls and the clone size are those of that table, but D and trimming were determined from the DNA. The sample includes 150,000 or so clones, roughly 87% of them seen just once. The CDR3 loop spans 12 amino acids. Germline lookup yields CDR1 ENHRY and CDR2 SYGVKD. The V gene lost 9 bases and the J gene lost 7 bases, with 15 bases spanning the gap. This clone is a singleton in its sample.

V and J are TRBV10-3 and TRBJ1-1; D gene unclear. Sequencing was carried out using peripheral blood. The receptor was derived from a human donor in a cohort sampled during active COVID-19. CDR3: CAMAGVEGEAFF. CDR3 coding DNA: TGTGCCATGGCCGGGGTGGAGGGTGAAGCTTTCTTT.